This T cell receptor (beta chain) originates from a study of shared clonotypes between healthy human individuals. About the study: Donors had three CD4 naive, three CD4 memory, two CD8 naive and one CD8 memory plate apiece. Study outcomes and limitations: Across subsets, estimated richness was generally greater for naive than for memory populations. Generation probabilities of non-shared clonotypes were lower (relative to those shared by all four donors).

As for this clone: As yet, its antigen is unknown. Its ends do not fully match the called genes, so a read error is possible.

The sorted-subset replicate PCRs were given about 200 ng DNA, which is tens of thousands of T cell genomes. Using immunoSEQ multiplex PCR, the repertoire was profiled, and TCRdb retains in-frame clones only, with some absent. Of about 320,000 clones in the sample, over 75% were seen once. The germline V gene has CDR1 SSHAT and CDR2 FNYEAQ (reference sequence). CDR3 length: 13 residues. This sequence was found in a man aged 18 to 30 in good health. The sample taken for sequencing was memory CD8+ T cells sorted from blood. Indicated subset: CD45RO+ cells pooled with CCR7-negative TemRA cells. This chain joins TRBV7-7 and TRBJ2-3; 7 positions match TRBD2. Here the CDR3 DNA reads TGTGCTAGCAGCCCGGGGGGTGTCGATACGCAGTATTTT. As protein: CASSPGGVDTQYF.